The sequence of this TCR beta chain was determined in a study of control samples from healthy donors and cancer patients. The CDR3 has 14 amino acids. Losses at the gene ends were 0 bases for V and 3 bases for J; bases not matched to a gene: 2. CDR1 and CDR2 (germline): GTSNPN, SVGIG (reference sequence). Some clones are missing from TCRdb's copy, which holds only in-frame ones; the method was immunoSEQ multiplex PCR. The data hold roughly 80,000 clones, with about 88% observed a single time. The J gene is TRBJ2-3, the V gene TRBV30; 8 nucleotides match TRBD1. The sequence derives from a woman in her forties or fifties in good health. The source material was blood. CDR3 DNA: TGTGCCTGGAGTGTAGACAGGGGTACAGATACGCAGTATTTT. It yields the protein CAWSVDRGTDTQYF. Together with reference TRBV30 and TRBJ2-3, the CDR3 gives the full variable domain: SQTIHQWPATLVQPVGSPLSLECTVEGTSNPNLYWYRQAAGRGLQLLFYSVGIGQISSEVPQNLSASRPQDRQFILSSKKLLLSDSGFYLCAWSVDRGTDTQYFGPGTRLTVL.